This section outlines one T cell receptor (beta chain) sequence together with its context. FACS was used to enrich TEMRA cells, whereas the CD8+ and CD4+ T cells were obtained by negative isolation. The sample is drawn from a study of CD8 T cells in Susac syndrome. Study-level information: Active disease was present in over five of the sequenced Susac syndrome patients, and remission in eight or nine. At the time their blood was drawn, patients with Susac syndrome were either therapy-naive, on corticosteroids (with some of them also receiving intravenous immunoglobulin), or on intravenous immunoglobulin alone.

The authors reverse transcribed roughly 0.5 to 1 ug RNA with random hexamers. Multiplex immunoSEQ PCR targeted 54 Vbeta and 13 Jbeta TCR beta segments. Using its own MiXCR run on the immunoSEQ multiplex PCR reads, TCRdb lists one record per CDR3 protein. The table includes about 190,000 distinct CDR3 sequences, 75% to 95% detected once. The CDR3 length is 14 residues. Trimming took off 2 bases at V and 5 bases at J, with 12 bases between the two ends. The sequence came from a human donor with Susac syndrome. V gene TRBV12-3 or TRBV12-4 combines with J gene TRBJ1-2; possibly TRBD1 for D (5 bases). Specimen: CD4+ T cells from PBMCs. DNA for the CDR3: TGTGCCAGCAGTTTAAACGGCAGGGCTTATGGCTACACCTTC. It encodes CASSLNGRAYGYTF.